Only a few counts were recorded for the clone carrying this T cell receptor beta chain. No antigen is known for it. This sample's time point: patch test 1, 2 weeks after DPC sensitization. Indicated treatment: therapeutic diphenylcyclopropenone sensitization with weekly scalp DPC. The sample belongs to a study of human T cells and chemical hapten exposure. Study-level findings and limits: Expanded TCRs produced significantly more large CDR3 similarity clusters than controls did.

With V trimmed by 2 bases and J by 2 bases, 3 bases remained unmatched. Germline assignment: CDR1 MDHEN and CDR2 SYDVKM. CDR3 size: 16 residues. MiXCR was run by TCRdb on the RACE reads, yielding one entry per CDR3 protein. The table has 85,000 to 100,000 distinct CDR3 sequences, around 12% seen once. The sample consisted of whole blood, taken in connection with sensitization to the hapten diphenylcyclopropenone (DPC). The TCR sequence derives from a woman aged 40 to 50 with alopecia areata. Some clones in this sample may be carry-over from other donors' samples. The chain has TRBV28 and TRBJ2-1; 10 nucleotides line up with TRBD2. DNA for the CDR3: TGTGCCAGCAGTTTACTAGCGGGAGTAACCTACAATGAGCAGTTCTTC. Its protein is CASSLLAGVTYNEQFF.